The 19 T cell receptor beta chains in this list originate from one sample, sequenced in a study of blood T cell repertoires in COVID-19 (dated by TCRdb to between 2020 and 2021). The method was the immunoSEQ multiplex PCR assay. TCRdb re-hosts the immuneACCESS table, in-frame sequences only. Its copies lack some clones; in the studies checked, an unresolved V gene accounts for under half of them, and the cause for the rest is not known. The sample profile shows just over 300,000 clones; roughly 90% of them were found once. The ten top clones hold 1.8% of the sample. Sequenced input: peripheral blood. These receptors came from a young woman with COVID-19, enrolled during active disease.

The J gene is TRBJ1-4, the V gene TRBV3-1 (or the pseudogene TRBV3-2); 10 bases align to TRBD1. The ends lost 8 bases at V and 7 bases at J; junction bases unmatched: 4. Germline V gene lookup returns CDR1 LGHDT and CDR2 YNNKEL (reference sequence). There are 13 residues in the CDR3. The CDR3 spells CASRGTGVEKLFF. In nucleotides, the CDR3 is TGTGCCAGCCGCGGGACAGGGGTTGAAAAACTGTTTTTT.

The chain links TRBV7-3 to TRBJ2-1; 10 nucleotides match TRBD1. Trimming removed 4 bases from V and 6 bases from J; junction bases left unmatched: 9. The germline V gene has CDR1 SGHTA and CDR2 FQGTGA. This CDR3 has 16 amino acids. This chain's CDR3 is CASSSQPGQGFNEQFF. As DNA, the CDR3 is TGTGCCAGCAGCTCTCAACCGGGACAGGGGTTCAATGAGCAGTTCTTC.

This sequence joins TRBV7-9 and TRBJ1-3; 7 nucleotides agree with TRBD1. This CDR3 has 17 residues. The germline CDR1 and CDR2 sequences are SEHNR and FQNEAQ (reference sequence). With 3 bases clipped from V and 2 bases from J, the junction kept 10 bases outside the gene matches. The CDR3 reads CASSLGPGQSPGNTIYF. CDR3 bases: TGTGCCAGCAGCTTGGGTCCGGGACAGAGCCCTGGAAACACCATATATTTT. Full variable domain (remainder filled in from reference TRBV7-9 and TRBJ1-3): DTGVSQNPRHKITKRGQNVTFRCDPISEHNRLYWYRQTLGQGPEFLTYFQNEAQLEKSRLLSDRFSAERPKGSFSTLEIQRTEQGDSAMYLCASSLGPGQSPGNTIYFGEGSWLTVV.

The CDR3 DNA reads TGTGCCAGTAGTCCAACCGGACAGGGTGAGGACTATGGCTACACCTTC. Translated: CASSPTGQGEDYGYTF. The rearrangement links TRBV19 to TRBJ1-2; 8 bases fit TRBD1. The trim removed 5 bases at V and 3 bases at J, leaving 11 bases unmatched. This CDR3 region has 16 residues. Germline lookup yields CDR1 LNHDA and CDR2 SQIVND (reference sequence).

V and J are TRBV6-5 and TRBJ2-7, with 10 nucleotides matching TRBD1. Looked up from germline, CDR1 is MNHEY and CDR2 is SVGAGI. The CDR3 extends over 14 amino acids. V gave up 6 bases and J gave up 3 bases; unmatched junction bases: 5. CDR3 amino acids: CASSRDRGIYEQYV. The CDR3 DNA is TGTGCCAGCAGCCGGGACAGGGGAATCTACGAGCAGTACGTC.

The chain is built from TRBV29-1 and TRBJ2-5; possible D gene TRBD1, 5 bases. The CDR3 is 11 residues long. Germline lookup yields CDR1 SQVTM and CDR2 ANQGSEA. Trimming shortened V by 4 bases and J by 3 bases, and 6 bases separated the two germline ends. Written as DNA, the CDR3 is TGCAGCGTTGTAGGGGAAGAGACCCAGTACTTC. Protein product: CSVVGEETQYF.

The V call is TRBV7-2, the J call TRBJ2-3, with TRBD2 matching 11 bases. CDR1 and CDR2 from the germline V gene are SGHTA and FQGNSA. J was trimmed by 3 bases and V by 5 bases; bases with no gene match: 7. This CDR3 spans 16 amino acids. CDR3 nucleotide sequence: TGTGCCAGCAGCATCCTCCCTAGCGGGGGGACAGATACGCAGTATTTT. It encodes CASSILPSGGTDTQYF.

The rearrangement joins TRBV7-2 to TRBJ2-7; TRBD1 aligns across 8 bases. The CDR3 runs 15 residues. Losses at the gene ends were 5 bases for V and 6 bases for J; bases not matched to a gene: 12. Germline-derived CDR1 and CDR2 are SGHTA and FQGNSA. Here the CDR3 DNA reads TGTGCCAGCAGCGTCCAACAGGACAGGGCTTCCGAGCAGTACTTC. It yields the protein CASSVQQDRASEQYF.

The V call is TRBV7-3, the J call TRBJ2-7; D might be TRBD2 (5 bases). The CDR3 consists of 16 residues. Germline CDR1 and CDR2: SGHTA and FQGTGA. V lost 2 bases, J lost 0 bases, and 14 bases lay in between. The CDR3 DNA is TGTGCCAGCAGCTTAGCTACTACTAGTGTCTCCTACGAGCAGTACTTC. This encodes CASSLATTSVSYEQYF.

The chain links TRBV6-5 to TRBJ2-1, with TRBD1 identical over 10 bases. V lost 4 bases and J lost 2; bases outside the gene matches: 2. The CDR3 runs to 15 residues. In germline, CDR1 is MNHEY, CDR2 SVGAGI. The CDR3 nucleotides read TGTGCCAGCAGTTCCGGGACAGGGGCCTACAATGAGCAGTTCTTC. Amino acid sequence: CASSSGTGAYNEQFF.

This clone was detected many times. V usage is TRBV6-5 and J usage is TRBJ1-2; 7 nucleotides align to TRBD1. Germline CDR1 is MNHEY and CDR2 is SVGAGI. Trimming at V came to 6 bases and at J to 7 bases, leaving 8 bases not matched to a gene. CDR3 length: 13 residues. CDR3 residues: CASRAGGYGGYTF. The CDR3 bases are TGTGCCAGCAGGGCAGGGGGGTATGGTGGCTACACCTTC.

The genes are TRBV5-4 and TRBJ1-2, with 8 bases fitting TRBD1. CDR3 size: 15 residues. The germline V gene encodes CDR1 SGHNT and CDR2 YYREEE (reference sequence). J gave up 6 bases and V 3 bases, and 10 bases lay outside the gene matches. For the CDR3, the DNA is TGTGCCAGCAGCTCCGACAGGGGAGGGATTAATGGCTACACCTTC. It translates to CASSSDRGGINGYTF.

The chain has TRBV11-3 and TRBJ2-1, with TRBD2 identical over 7 bases. The CDR3 has 15 amino acids. Trimming at V came to 3 bases and at J to 4 bases, leaving 6 bases not matched to a gene. Germline V CDR1 and CDR2: SGHNT, YENEEA. The CDR3 region has the DNA TGTGCCAGCAGCTTGGGGACTAAAGAATACAATGAGCAGTTCTTC. This encodes CASSLGTKEYNEQFF.

The J gene is TRBJ2-5, the V gene TRBV5-8; 9 positions match TRBD1. Germline V lookup: CDR1 SGHTS, CDR2 YDEGEE. This CDR3 has 14 amino acids. Losses at the gene ends were 4 bases for V and 1 base for J; bases not matched to a gene: 2. The CDR3 loop is CASSQGQGQETQYF. CDR3 in DNA: TGTGCCAGCAGCCAGGGACAGGGCCAAGAGACCCAGTACTTC.

In this sample, this clone turned up once. V is TRBV5-1 and J is TRBJ2-6; TRBD1 matches at 11 bases. The CDR3 loop spans 17 amino acids. Per germline, CDR1 SGHRS and CDR2 YFSETQ. The J segment lost 2 bases and the V segment lost 2 bases, leaving 3 bases of the junction unmatched. The CDR3 spells CASSFRTGGAGANVLTF. CDR3 DNA: TGCGCCAGCAGCTTCCGGACAGGGGGCGCTGGGGCCAACGTCCTGACTTTC.

J is TRBJ2-7 and V is TRBV24-1; the D is unclear. Looked up from germline, CDR1 is KGHDR and CDR2 is SFDVKD. This CDR3 contains 14 residues. V lost 5 bases to trimming and J lost 0 bases, with 10 bases between them. CDR3 nucleotides: TGTGCCACCAGTGGTCAGACACACTCCTACGAGCAGTACGTC. Translation: CATSGQTHSYEQYV.

The chain carries TRBV6-5 and TRBJ1-3; possibly TRBD1 for D (6 bases). V was clipped by 5 bases and J by 4 bases, with 15 bases between them. This CDR3 is built from 15 residues. CDR1 MNHEY and CDR2 SVGAGI come from the germline V gene. CDR3 amino acids: CASSLQGWNGNTIYF. The CDR3 DNA follows: TGTGCCAGCAGTCTACAGGGCTGGAACGGAAACACCATATATTTT.

The chain recombines TRBV3-1 (or the pseudogene TRBV3-2) with TRBJ1-3, with 12 bases identical to TRBD1. The CDR3 has 16 amino acids. CDR1 and CDR2 (germline): LGHDT, YNNKEL (reference sequence). V lost 5 bases and J lost 4; bases outside the gene matches: 6. CDR3 region: CASSFAGQGAGNTIYF. The DNA of the CDR3 is TGTGCCAGCAGCTTCGCGGGACAGGGGGCGGGAAACACCATATATTTT.

This chain connects TRBV10-3 to TRBJ1-6, with 9 bases fitting TRBD1. The CDR3 runs 17 residues. The trim removed 3 bases at V and 3 bases at J, leaving 6 bases unmatched. Germline CDR1 reads ENHRY; CDR2 reads SYGVKD. CDR3 nucleotide sequence: TGTGCCATCAGTGACGAACGGGACAGGGACTATAATTCACCCCTCCACTTT. This gives the protein CAISDERDRDYNSPLHF.